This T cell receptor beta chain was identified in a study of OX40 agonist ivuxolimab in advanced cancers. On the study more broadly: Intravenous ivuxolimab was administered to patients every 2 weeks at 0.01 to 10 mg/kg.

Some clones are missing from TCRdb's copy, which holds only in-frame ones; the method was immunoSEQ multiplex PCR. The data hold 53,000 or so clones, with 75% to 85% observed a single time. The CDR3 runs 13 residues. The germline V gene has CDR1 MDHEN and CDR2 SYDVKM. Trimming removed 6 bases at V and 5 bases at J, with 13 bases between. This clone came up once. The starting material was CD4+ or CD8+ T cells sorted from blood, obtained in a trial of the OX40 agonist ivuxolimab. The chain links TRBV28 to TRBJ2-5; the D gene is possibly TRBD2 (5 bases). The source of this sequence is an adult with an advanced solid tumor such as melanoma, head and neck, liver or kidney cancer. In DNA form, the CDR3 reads TGTGCCAGCAGCACCGGACGGAGGGAGACCCAGTACTTC. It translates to CASSTGRRETQYF.